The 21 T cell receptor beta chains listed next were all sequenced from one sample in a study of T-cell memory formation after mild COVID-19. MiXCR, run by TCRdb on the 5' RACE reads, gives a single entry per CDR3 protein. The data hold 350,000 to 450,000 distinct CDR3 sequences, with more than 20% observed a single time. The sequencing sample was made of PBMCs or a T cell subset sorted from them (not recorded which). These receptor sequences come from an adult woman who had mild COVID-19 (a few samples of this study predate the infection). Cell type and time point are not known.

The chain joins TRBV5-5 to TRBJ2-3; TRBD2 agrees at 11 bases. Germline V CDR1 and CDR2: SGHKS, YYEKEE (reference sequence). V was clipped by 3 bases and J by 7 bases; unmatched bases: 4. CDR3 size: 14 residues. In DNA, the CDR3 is TGTGCCAGCAGCTCCCGACTAGCGGGGTATACGCAGTATTTT. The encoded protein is CASSSRLAGYTQYF.

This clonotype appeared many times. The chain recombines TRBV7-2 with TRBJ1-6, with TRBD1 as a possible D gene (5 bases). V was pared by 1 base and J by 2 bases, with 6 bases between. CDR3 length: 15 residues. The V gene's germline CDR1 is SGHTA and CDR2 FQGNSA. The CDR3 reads CASSLDRTYNSPLHF. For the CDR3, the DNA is TGTGCCAGCAGCTTAGACAGGACCTATAATTCACCCCTCCACTTT.

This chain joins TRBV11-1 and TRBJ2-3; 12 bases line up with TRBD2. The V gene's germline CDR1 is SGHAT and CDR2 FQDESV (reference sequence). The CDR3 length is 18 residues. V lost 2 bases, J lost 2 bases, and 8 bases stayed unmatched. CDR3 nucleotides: TGTGCCAGCAGCTTATATGCCCTAGCGGGGGGGCTCACAGATACGCAGTATTTT. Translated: CASSLYALAGGLTDTQYF.

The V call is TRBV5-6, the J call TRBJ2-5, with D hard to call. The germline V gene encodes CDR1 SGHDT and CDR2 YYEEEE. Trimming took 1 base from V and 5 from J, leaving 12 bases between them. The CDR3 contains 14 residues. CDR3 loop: CASSLRPPRETQYF. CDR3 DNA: TGTGCCAGCAGCTTGCGGCCACCCCGGGAGACCCAGTACTTC.

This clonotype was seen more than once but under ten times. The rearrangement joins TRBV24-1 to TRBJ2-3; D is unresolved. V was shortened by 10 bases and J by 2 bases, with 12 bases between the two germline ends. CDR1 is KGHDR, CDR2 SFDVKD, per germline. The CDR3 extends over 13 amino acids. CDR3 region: CATRGPVTDTQYF. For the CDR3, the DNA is TGTGCCACACGAGGTCCAGTCACAGATACGCAGTATTTT.

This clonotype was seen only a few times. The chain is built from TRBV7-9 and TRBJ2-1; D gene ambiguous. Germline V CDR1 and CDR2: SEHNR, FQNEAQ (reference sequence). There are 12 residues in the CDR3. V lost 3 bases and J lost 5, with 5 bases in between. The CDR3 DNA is TGTGCCAGCAGCTTCATCGACAATGAGCAGTTCTTC. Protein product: CASSFIDNEQFF.

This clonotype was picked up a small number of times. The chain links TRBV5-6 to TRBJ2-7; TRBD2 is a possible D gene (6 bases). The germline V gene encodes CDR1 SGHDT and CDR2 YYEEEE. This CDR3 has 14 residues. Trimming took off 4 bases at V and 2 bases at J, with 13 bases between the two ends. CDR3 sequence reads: CASSDLARTYEQYF. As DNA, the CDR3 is TGTGCCAGCAGCGACCTAGCGCGAACCTACGAGCAGTACTTC.

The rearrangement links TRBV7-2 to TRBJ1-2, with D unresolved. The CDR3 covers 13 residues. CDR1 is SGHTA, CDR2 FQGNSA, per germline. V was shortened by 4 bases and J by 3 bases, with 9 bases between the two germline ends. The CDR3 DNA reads TGTGCCAGCAGCTCTGCGGGTTACTATGGCTACACCTTC. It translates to CASSSAGYYGYTF.

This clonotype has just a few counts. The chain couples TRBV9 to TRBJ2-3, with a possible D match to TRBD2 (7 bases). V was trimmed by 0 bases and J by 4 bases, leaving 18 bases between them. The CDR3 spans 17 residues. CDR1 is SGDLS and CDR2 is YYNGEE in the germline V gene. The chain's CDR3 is CASSVDPGGPGADTQYF. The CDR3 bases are TGTGCCAGCAGCGTAGATCCGGGGGGCCCCGGCGCAGATACGCAGTATTTT. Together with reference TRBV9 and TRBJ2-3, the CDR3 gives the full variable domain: DSGVTQTPKHLITATGQRVTLRCSPRSGDLSVYWYQQSLDQGLQFLIQYYNGEERAKGNILERFSAQQFPDLHSELNLSSLELGDSALYFCASSVDPGGPGADTQYFGPGTRLTVL.

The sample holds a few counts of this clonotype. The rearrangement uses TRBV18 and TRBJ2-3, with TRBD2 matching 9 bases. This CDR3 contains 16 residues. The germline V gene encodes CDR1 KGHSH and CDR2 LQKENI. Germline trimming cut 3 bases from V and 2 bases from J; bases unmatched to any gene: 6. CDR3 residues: CASSPPTSGFTDTQYF. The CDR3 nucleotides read TGTGCCAGCTCACCCCCGACTAGCGGCTTCACAGATACGCAGTATTTT.

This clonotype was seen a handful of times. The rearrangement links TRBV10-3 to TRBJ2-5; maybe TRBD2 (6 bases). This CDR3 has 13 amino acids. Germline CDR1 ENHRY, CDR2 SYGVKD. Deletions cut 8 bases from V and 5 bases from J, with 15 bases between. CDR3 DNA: TGTGCCATCTCCGGAGGGGCGTGGGAGACCCAGTACTTC. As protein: CAISGGAWETQYF.

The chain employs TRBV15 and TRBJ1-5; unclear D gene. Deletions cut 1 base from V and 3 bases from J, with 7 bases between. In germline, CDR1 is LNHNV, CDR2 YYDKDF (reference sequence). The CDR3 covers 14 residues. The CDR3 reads CATSRVGLNQPQHF. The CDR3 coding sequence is TGTGCCACCAGCAGAGTAGGGCTCAATCAGCCCCAGCATTTT. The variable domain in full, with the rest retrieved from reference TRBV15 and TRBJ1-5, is DAMVIQNPRYQVTQFGKPVTLSCSQTLNHNVMYWYQQKSSQAPKLLFHYYDKDFNNEADTPDNFQSRRPNTSFCFLDIRSPGLGDTAMYLCATSRVGLNQPQHFGDGTRLSIL.

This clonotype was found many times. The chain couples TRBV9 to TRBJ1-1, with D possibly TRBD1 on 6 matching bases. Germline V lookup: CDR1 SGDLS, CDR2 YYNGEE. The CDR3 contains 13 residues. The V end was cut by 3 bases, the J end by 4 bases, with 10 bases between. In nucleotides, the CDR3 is TGTGCCAGCAGCGGACTACAGGGCACTGAAGCTTTCTTT. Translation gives CASSGLQGTEAFF.

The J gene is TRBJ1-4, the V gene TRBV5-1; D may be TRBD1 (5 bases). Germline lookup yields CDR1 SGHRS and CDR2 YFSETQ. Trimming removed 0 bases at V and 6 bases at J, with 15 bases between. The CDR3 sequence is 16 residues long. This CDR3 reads CASSLAVGEVDEKLFF. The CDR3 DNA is TGCGCCAGCAGCTTGGCAGTGGGGGAGGTAGATGAAAAACTGTTTTTT. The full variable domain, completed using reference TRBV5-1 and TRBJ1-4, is KAGVTQTPRYLIKTRGQQVTLSCSPISGHRSVSWYQQTPGQGLQFLFEYFSETQRNKGNFPGRFSGRQFSNSRSEMNVSTLELGDSALYLCASSLAVGEVDEKLFFGSGTQLSVL.

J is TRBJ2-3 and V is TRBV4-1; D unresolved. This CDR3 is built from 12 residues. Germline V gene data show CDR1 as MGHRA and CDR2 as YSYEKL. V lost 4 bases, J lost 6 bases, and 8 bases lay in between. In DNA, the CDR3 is TGCGCCAGCAGCCTAGGGATTGATACGCAGTATTTT. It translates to CASSLGIDTQYF.

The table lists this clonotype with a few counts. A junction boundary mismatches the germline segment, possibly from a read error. The CDR3 DNA reads TGTGCCAGCAGTGACTCGAAGGGGGCCTCCGACAATGAGCAGTTCTTC. This codes for CASSDSKGASDNEQFF. The chain recombines TRBV6-4 with TRBJ2-1; 7 bases are shared with TRBD1. This CDR3 contains 16 residues. The germline V gene encodes CDR1 MRHNA and CDR2 SNTAGT.

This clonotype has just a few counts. The CDR3 nucleotides read TGTGCCAGCAGCTTAGAGAGGACAGGGGTCACTGAAGCTTTCTTT. Amino acid sequence: CASSLERTGVTEAFF. The genes are TRBV7-9 and TRBJ1-1; TRBD1 matches at 9 bases. Per germline, CDR1 SEHNR and CDR2 FQNEAQ (reference sequence). This CDR3 spans 15 amino acids. J lost 4 bases, V lost 1 base, and 4 bases had no gene match.

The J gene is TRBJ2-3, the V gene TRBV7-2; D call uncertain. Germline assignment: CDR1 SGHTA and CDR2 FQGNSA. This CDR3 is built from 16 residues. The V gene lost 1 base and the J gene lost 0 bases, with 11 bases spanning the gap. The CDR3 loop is CASSLVQARSTDTQYF. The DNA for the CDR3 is TGTGCCAGCAGCTTAGTCCAAGCTAGGAGCACAGATACGCAGTATTTT.

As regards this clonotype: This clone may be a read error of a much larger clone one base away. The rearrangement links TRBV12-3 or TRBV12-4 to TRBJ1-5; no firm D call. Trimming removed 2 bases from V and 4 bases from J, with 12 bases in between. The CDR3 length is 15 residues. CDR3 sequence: CASSLSGSRNQPQHF. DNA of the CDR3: TGTGCCAGCAGTTTATCGGGATCTAGGAATCAGCCCCAGCATTTT.

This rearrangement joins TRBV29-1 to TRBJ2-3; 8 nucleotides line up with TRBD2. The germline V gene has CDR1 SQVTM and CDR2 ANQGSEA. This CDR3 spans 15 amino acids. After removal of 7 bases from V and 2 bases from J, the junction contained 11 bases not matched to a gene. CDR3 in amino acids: CSAEGLVGATDTQYF. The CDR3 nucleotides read TGCAGCGCCGAGGGACTAGTGGGAGCCACAGATACGCAGTATTTT.

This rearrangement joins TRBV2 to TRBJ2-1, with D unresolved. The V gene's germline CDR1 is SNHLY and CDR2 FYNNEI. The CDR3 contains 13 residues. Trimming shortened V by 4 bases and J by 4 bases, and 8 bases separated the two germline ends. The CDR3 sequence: CASSVQIYNEQFF. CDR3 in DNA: TGTGCCAGCAGTGTTCAGATTTACAATGAGCAGTTCTTC. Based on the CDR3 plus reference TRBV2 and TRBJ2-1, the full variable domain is EPEVTQTPSHQVTQMGQEVILRCVPISNHLYFYWYRQILGQKVEFLVSFYNNEISEKSEIFDDQFSVERPDGSNFTLKIRSTKLEDSAMYFCASSVQIYNEQFFGPGTRLTVL.